This TCR beta chain stems from a study of T cell responses to AZD1222 COVID-19 vaccine. Study-level points and caveats: Nearly half of spike-specific TCRs reportedly target variant regions that are unmutated in the B.1.351 and B.1.1.7 variants. Among the donors, most were white British and more were female, and clonal diversity was possibly underestimated.

CDR3 length: 13 amino acids. From germline, CDR1 is SGHTS and CDR2 YDEGEE. The V end lost 0 bases, the J end lost 7 bases, and 8 bases lay between the germline ends. This table comes from immunoSEQ multiplex PCR, and its TCRdb copy is limited to in-frame clones, with some not included. The sample has under 150,000 clones; about nine tenths are singletons. Turning to this clone: Its antigen is not known.

The sequence was collected from an adult in good health. This sample comprised peripheral blood, obtained on day 0 of AZD1222 vaccination. The V and J genes are TRBV5-8 and TRBJ1-5, with D tentatively TRBD1 (5 bases). In DNA form, the CDR3 reads TGTGCCAGCAGCTTGGGGGACCGGCAGCCCCAGCATTTT. Protein: CASSLGDRQPQHF.